The present TCR beta chain was sequenced within a study of T cell responses to AZD1222 COVID-19 vaccine. Study-level findings and limits: Clonal diversity may have been underestimated in mostly white British donors. Only a handful of AZD1222 recipients tested seropositive at baseline.

CDR1 LNHNV and CDR2 YYDKDF come from the germline V gene (reference sequence). CDR3 length: 15 residues. V was clipped by 2 bases and J by 0 bases; unmatched bases: 4. Repertoires were generated with immunoSEQ multiplex PCR, while TCRdb's copy carries only in-frame clones and drops some. The sample lists 73,000 or so clones; approximately 90% were seen once. As for this clone: Its antigen is currently unknown.

The material sequenced was peripheral blood, taken on day 0 of AZD1222 vaccination. This receptor was obtained from an adult in good health. This chain uses TRBV15 with TRBJ2-7; the match to TRBD2 covers 7 bases. CDR3 bases: TGTGCCACCAGCAGAACAGCGGGGAGCTCCTACGAGCAGTACTTC. This codes for CATSRTAGSSYEQYF.